The present entry profiles one TCR beta chain with its context. Its antigen is not identified. The sample comes from a study of cytomegalovirus exposure and HLA in healthy donors. Whole-study context: There were fewer than 130 million unique TCR beta sequences, drawn from roughly 200 million T cells, in an earlier analysis.

Study findings and constraints: No immune exposure information besides CMV serostatus was available. Clonal expansion, a later analysis showed, was greater in HLA-associated TCR beta chains than in equally common others.

The PCR contained 60 Vbeta and 13 Jbeta primers. The method was immunoSEQ multiplex PCR; TCRdb's version includes in-frame clones alone and lacks a portion of them. The data hold around 120,000 clones, with around three quarters observed a single time. Although they were nominally healthy when sampled, donors likely had unrecorded immune exposures. Sequencing was carried out using PBMCs. The sequence was obtained from a man aged 18 to 30 in good health and CMV-seronegative.

CDR3 bases: TGTGCCATCAGTGAGTCCGGGACAGGGTATAACATTCAGTACTTC. Encoded protein: CAISESGTGYNIQYF. V gene TRBV10-3 combines with J gene TRBJ2-4; 9 bases align to TRBD1. Germline CDR1 ENHRY, CDR2 SYGVKD. There are 15 residues in the CDR3. V dropped 0 bases and J dropped 7; count of bases not matched to a gene: 4.